This TCR beta chain was sequenced during a study of T cells in narcolepsy. Background on the study: Donors had narcolepsy type 1 or type 2, or were healthy controls.

The V gene's germline CDR1 is LNHDA and CDR2 SQIVND (reference sequence). V dropped 7 bases and J dropped 6; count of bases not matched to a gene: 18. The CDR3 is made up of 17 amino acids. Study-level findings and limits: Healthy controls reportedly lacked the autoreactive clonotypes serially found in patients' blood.

Sequencing was performed with immunoSEQ multiplex PCR; in TCRdb, only in-frame clones are kept and a portion is missing. This table has over 10,000 clones, approximately 88% appearing once. In the case of this clone: Its cognate antigen is unknown.

Sequenced: CD45RA- memory CD4+ T cells from PBMCs. This clonotype originated in a human donor with narcolepsy. The chain combines TRBV19 with TRBJ2-3, with TRBD2 matching over 8 bases. The CDR3 region has the DNA TGTGCCAGTACTGTAAGGAAAGGGACTAGAGGCTCCGATACGCAGTATTTT. This sequence encodes CASTVRKGTRGSDTQYF.